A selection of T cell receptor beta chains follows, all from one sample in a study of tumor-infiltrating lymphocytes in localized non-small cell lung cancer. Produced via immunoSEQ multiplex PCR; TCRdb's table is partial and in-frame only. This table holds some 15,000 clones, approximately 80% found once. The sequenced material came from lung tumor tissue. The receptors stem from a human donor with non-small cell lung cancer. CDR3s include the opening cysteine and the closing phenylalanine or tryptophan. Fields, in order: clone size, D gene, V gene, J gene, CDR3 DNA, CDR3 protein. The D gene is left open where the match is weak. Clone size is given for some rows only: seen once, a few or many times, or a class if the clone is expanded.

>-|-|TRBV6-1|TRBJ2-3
TGTGCCAGCAGTGTGTTGGGGGGCGAATCGGATACGCAGTATTTT
CASSVLGGESDTQYF
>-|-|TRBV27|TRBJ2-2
TGTGCCAGCAGTTGGGATGGACAGAACACCGGGGAGCTGTTTTTT
CASSWDGQNTGELFF
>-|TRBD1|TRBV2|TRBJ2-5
TGTGCCAGCAGGCGGGACAGGGGTTTGGAGACCCAGTACTTC
CASRRDRGLETQYF
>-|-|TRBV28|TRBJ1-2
TGTGCCAGCGGCGCAGAGGGAGGCTACACCTTC
CASGAEGGYTF
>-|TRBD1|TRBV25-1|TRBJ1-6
TGTGCCAGCAGTGAATTGGACAGGGACAATTCACCCCTCCACTTT
CASSELDRDNSPLHF
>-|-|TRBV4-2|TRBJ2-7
TGTGCCAGCAGCCAAGACGACAGGTACGAGCAGTACTTC
CASSQDDRYEQYF
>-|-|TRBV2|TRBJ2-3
TGTGCCAGCATGGAGGCGAGATATACGCAGTATTTT
CASMEARYTQYF
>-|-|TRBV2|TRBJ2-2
TGTGCCAGCAGCTCCCCCGGGACCTCCGGGGAGCTGTTTTTT
CASSSPGTSGELFF
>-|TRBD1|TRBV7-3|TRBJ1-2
TGTGCCAGCAGCCCGACAGGGGGCCTGGGCTATGGCTACACCTTC
CASSPTGGLGYGYTF
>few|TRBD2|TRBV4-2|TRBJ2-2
TGTGCCAGCAGCCAAGATCTACGCGGGGGGCACACCGGGGAGCTGTTTTTT
CASSQDLRGGHTGELFF
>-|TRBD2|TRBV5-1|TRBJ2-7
TGCGCCAGCAGCTTAACTAGCGGGGTGTACGAGCAGTACTTC
CASSLTSGVYEQYF
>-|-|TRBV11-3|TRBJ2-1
TGTGCCAGCAGCTTATCCGGCGGGGTGTTCGATGAGCAGTTCTTC
CASSLSGGVFDEQFF
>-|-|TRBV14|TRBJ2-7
TGTGCCAGCAGCAAGCGTCCCGTTAGCTCCTACGAGCAGTACTTC
CASSKRPVSSYEQYF
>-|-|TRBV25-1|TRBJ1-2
TGTGCCAGCAGTGGGCGGACAAGTGTCTATGGCTACACCTTC
CASSGRTSVYGYTF
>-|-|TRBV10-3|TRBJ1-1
TGTGCCATCAGTGATTACGGCAGGGCTTCCATGAACACTGAAGCTTTCTTT
CAISDYGRASMNTEAFF
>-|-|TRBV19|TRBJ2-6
TGTGCCAGTAGTCCGGACAGCCCGCTCCTCTCTGGGGCCAACGTCCTGACTTTC
CASSPDSPLLSGANVLTF
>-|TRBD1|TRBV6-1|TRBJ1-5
TGTGCCAGCAGCGGGGACAGGTTCAATCAGCCCCAGCATTTT
CASSGDRFNQPQHF
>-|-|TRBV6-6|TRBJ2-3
TGTGCCAGCAGGAGAGGGGAGAGCACAGATACGCAGTATTTT
CASRRGESTDTQYF
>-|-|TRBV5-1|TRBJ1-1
TGCGCCAGCAGCTTGGCGGAAACTGAAGCTTTCTTT
CASSLAETEAFF
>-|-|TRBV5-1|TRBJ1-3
TGCGCCAGCAGCTTGTCCGCGTCCGACTCTGGAAACACCATATATTTT
CASSLSASDSGNTIYF
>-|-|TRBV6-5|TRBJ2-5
TGTGCCAGCAGATCCTTACAGGGCGCCGGGACCCAGTACTTC
CASRSLQGAGTQYF
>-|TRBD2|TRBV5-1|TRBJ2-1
TGCGCCAGCAGCCTCGGGGGGAGTGACAATGAGCAGTTCTTC
CASSLGGSDNEQFF
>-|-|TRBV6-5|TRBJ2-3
TGTGCCAGCGTCTCCCCGGGGGGCACAGATACGCAGTATTTT
CASVSPGGTDTQYF
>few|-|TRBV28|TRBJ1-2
TGTGCCAGCAGCCCCGGGACCTATGGCTACACCTTC
CASSPGTYGYTF
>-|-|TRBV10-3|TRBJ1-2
TGTGCCTTACAAGCAGCGGGGCAAGATGGCTACACCTTC
CALQAAGQDGYTF
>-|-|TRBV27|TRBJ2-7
TGTGCCAGCAGTTTAAGGAGGGCCGACGAGCAGTACTTC
CASSLRRADEQYF
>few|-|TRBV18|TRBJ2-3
TGTGCCAGCTCACTCGGCTATCGGGATACGCAGTATTTT
CASSLGYRDTQYF
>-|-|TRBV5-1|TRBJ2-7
TGCGCCAGCAGCTTTGGAGGGGGCCGGGCCCTCTCCTACGAGCAGTACTTC
CASSFGGGRALSYEQYF
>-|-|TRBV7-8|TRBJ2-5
TGTGCCAGCAGGGTTGGAGGGGGAGAGGAGACCCAGTACTTC
CASRVGGGEETQYF
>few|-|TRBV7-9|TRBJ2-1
TGCTCGGGCGGGATATACAATGAGCAGTTCTTC
CSGGIYNEQFF
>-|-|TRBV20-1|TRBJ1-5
TGCAGTGCTAGTGGGGATCAGCCCCAGCATTTT
CSASGDQPQHF
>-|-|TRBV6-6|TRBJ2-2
TGTGCCAGCAGGTCAGATGCCGGGGAGCTGTTTTTT
CASRSDAGELFF
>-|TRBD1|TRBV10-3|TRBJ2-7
TGTGCCATCAGTGAGCCGGGGACAGGGGTCCGCTACGAGCAGTACTTC
CAISEPGTGVRYEQYF
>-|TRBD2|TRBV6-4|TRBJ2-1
TGTGCCAGCAGTACCACCCCCGGGACTAGCGGGAATGAGCAGTTCTTC
CASSTTPGTSGNEQFF
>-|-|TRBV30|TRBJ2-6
TGTGCCTGGAGTGTACCTCACTCTGGGGCCAACGTCCTGACTTTC
CAWSVPHSGANVLTF
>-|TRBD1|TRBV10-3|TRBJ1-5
TGTGCCATCAGTGAGACAGGGGGATATCAGCCCCAGCATTTT
CAISETGGYQPQHF
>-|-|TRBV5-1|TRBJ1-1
TGCGCCAGCAGCTTGGGGTCAGTGAACACTGAAGCTTTCTTT
CASSLGSVNTEAFF
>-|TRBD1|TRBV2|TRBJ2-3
TGTGCCAGCAGTGAAAAGACAGGGGTCGCAGATACGCAGTATTTT
CASSEKTGVADTQYF
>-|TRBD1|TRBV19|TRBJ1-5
TGTGCCAGTAGATTCAACAGGGGTGGCAATCAGCCCCAGCATTTT
CASRFNRGGNQPQHF
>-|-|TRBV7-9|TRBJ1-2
TGTGCCAGCAGCTTAGGGTTCCGACCGGGCTACACCTTC
CASSLGFRPGYTF
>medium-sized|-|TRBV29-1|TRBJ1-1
TGCAGCGACAGAGAGAACACTGAAGCTTTCTTT
CSDRENTEAFF
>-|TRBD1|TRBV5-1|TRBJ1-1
TGCGCCAGCAGCATCTCCGGGACAGAGAACACTGAAGCTTTCTTT
CASSISGTENTEAFF
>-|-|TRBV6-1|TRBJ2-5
TGTGCCAGCAGTGAACAGGTTTTGTACCAAGAGACCCAGTACTTC
CASSEQVLYQETQYF
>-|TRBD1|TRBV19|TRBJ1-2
TGTGCCAGTAACCCGGGACAGCCGCTACCCGCCTATGGCTACACCTTC
CASNPGQPLPAYGYTF
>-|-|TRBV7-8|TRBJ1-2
TGTGCCAGCAGCTTAGAGGCGGGAATCTTCTACACCTTC
CASSLEAGIFYTF
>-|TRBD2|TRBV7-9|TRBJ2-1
TGTGCCAGCAGCTTAGCCCCGGGGGGTGCAGGGGAGCAGTTCTTC
CASSLAPGGAGEQFF
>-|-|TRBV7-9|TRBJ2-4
TGTGCCAGCAGCTTAACGGGTTCATCACTAGCCAAAAACATTCAGTACTTC
CASSLTGSSLAKNIQYF